Sequencing of this T cell receptor beta chain was carried out in a study of cytotoxic CD8 clonotypes in ibrutinib-treated CLL. TCRdb's copy holds only in-frame clones and misses some; the assay was immunoSEQ multiplex PCR. The data contain over 200,000 clones, just under 80% of them singletons. As concerns this clone: Its cognate antigen is unknown.

Cryopreserved PBMCs were the source of 1.5 to 2.5 micrograms of genomic DNA, which went to TCR beta libraries. Regarding the study as a whole: Baseline values of clonality outstripped age-matched healthy donors and followed circulating CD8+ T-cell counts. The clonality went up when patients responded to ibrutinib and dropped back toward baseline at progression.

Germline lookup yields CDR1 KGHSH and CDR2 LQKENI. After removal of 4 bases from V and 5 bases from J, the junction contained 12 bases not matched to a gene. This CDR3 comprises 17 residues. The material was PBMCs, obtained after 12 months of ibrutinib treatment. This TCR was recovered from a human donor with chronic lymphocytic leukemia. The V gene is TRBV18, the J gene TRBJ1-5, with 9 positions matching TRBD1. The CDR3 DNA reads TGTGCCAGCTCACTAGGTATTTCGGGACAGGGACATCAGCCCCAGCATTTT. Its protein is CASSLGISGQGHQPQHF. Supplemented by reference TRBV18 and TRBJ1-5, the full variable domain reads NAGVMQNPRHLVRRRGQEARLRCSPMKGHSHVYWYRQLPEEGLKFMVYLQKENIIDESGMPKERFSAEFPKEGPSILRIQQVVRGDSAAYFCASSLGISGQGHQPQHFGDGTRLSIL.